These 21 T cell receptor beta chains came from one sample sequenced in a study of T cell responses to AZD1222 COVID-19 vaccine. Some clones are missing from TCRdb's copy, which holds only in-frame ones; the method was immunoSEQ multiplex PCR. The table records about 140,000 clones, about 90% of them present only once. The material sequenced was peripheral blood, taken on day 0 of AZD1222 vaccination. The receptors shown here come from an adult in good health.

The gene calls are TRBV30 and TRBJ1-2, with 7 bases fitting TRBD1. The germline gives CDR1 GTSNPN, CDR2 SVGIG (reference sequence). The junction had 8 bases not matched to a gene; V was cut back by 4 bases and J by 6 bases. CDR3 length: 13 residues. The CDR3: CAWNTGAVHGYTF. The CDR3 DNA is TGTGCCTGGAATACAGGGGCAGTTCATGGCTACACCTTC.

The rearrangement links TRBV9 to TRBJ1-6; no clear D gene. Trimming took 4 bases from V and 7 from J, leaving 9 bases between them. CDR3 size: 13 residues. Germline V gives CDR1 SGDLS, CDR2 YYNGEE. This CDR3 reads CASSLNSNSPLHF. The CDR3 DNA sequence: TGTGCCAGCAGCCTTAACAGCAATTCACCCCTCCACTTT.

The chain has TRBV6-2 or TRBV6-3 and TRBJ2-5, with D uncertain. In germline, CDR1 is MNHEY, CDR2 SVGEGT. Between the trimmed V and J ends, which lost 2 bases and 4 bases, there was a span of 11 bases. This CDR3 is 14 amino acids long. Here the CDR3 DNA reads TGTGCCAGCAGTTACAGTAGGGAAGGAGAGACCCAGTACTTC. This sequence encodes CASSYSREGETQYF.

J is TRBJ2-7 and V is TRBV18, with 7 positions matching TRBD1. The V and J ends lost 4 bases and 2 bases, in that order; junction bases with no gene match: 5. Germline-derived CDR1 and CDR2 are KGHSH and LQKENI. The CDR3 runs to 14 residues. In DNA form, the CDR3 reads TGTGCCAGCTCACGGACAGGAGAACCCTACGAGCAGTACTTC. Translated: CASSRTGEPYEQYF. Complete variable domain (other parts from reference TRBV18 and TRBJ2-7): NAGVMQNPRHLVRRRGQEARLRCSPMKGHSHVYWYRQLPEEGLKFMVYLQKENIIDESGMPKERFSAEFPKEGPSILRIQQVVRGDSAAYFCASSRTGEPYEQYFGPGTRLTVT.

The chain links TRBV6-4 to TRBJ1-4, with D maybe TRBD1 (5 bases). The CDR3 is 15 residues long. Germline CDR1 MRHNA, CDR2 SNTAGT. The V gene lost 6 bases and the J gene lost 3 bases, with 14 bases spanning the gap. This CDR3 reads CASRSTGASNEKLFF. The CDR3 coding sequence is TGTGCCAGCAGAAGTACAGGAGCGTCTAATGAAAAACTGTTTTTT.

The chain carries TRBV19 and TRBJ1-1; tentatively, D is TRBD1 (6 bases). CDR1 and CDR2 from the germline V gene are LNHDA and SQIVND (reference sequence). The germline V and J ends were trimmed by 5 bases and 1 base, with 11 bases remaining between them. The CDR3 is 14 residues long. CDR3 sequence (DNA): TGTGCCAGTAGTGTGAACAGGGAGAACACTGAAGCTTTCTTT. It codes for CASSVNRENTEAFF.

DNA of the CDR3: TGTGCCAGCAGCGCAACAGGGGGTCGGGGTGAAAAACTGTTTTTT. Protein product: CASSATGGRGEKLFF. J is TRBJ1-4 and V is TRBV2; 8 bases agree with TRBD1. The CDR3 spans 15 residues. Germline CDR1 and CDR2: SNHLY and FYNNEI. With V trimmed by 6 bases and J by 7 bases, 10 bases remained unmatched.

The chain is built from TRBV6-5 and TRBJ1-2, with D unclear. The CDR3 covers 13 residues. Germline V gives CDR1 MNHEY, CDR2 SVGAGI. The V end was cut by 2 bases, the J end by 4 bases, with 8 bases between. CDR3 sequence reads: CASSYDLLYGYTF. The CDR3 DNA reads TGTGCCAGCAGTTACGACCTCCTCTATGGCTACACCTTC.

The gene calls are TRBV28 and TRBJ2-7; no definite D call. V was clipped by 3 bases and J by 4 bases, with 7 bases between them. Germline assignment: CDR1 MDHEN and CDR2 SYDVKM. This CDR3 is built from 12 residues. Here the CDR3 DNA reads TGTGCCAGCAGTTTCTTGGGTTACGAGCAGTACTTC. Translation: CASSFLGYEQYF.

The CDR3 here is CASAPSRGSFTEAFF. The CDR3 region has the DNA TGTGCCAGCGCCCCGTCCAGGGGTTCATTCACTGAAGCTTTCTTT. The V gene is TRBV25-1, the J gene TRBJ1-1; possible D gene TRBD1, 6 bases. Germline CDR1 and CDR2: MGHDK and SYGVNS. V gave up 8 bases and J gave up 4 bases, with 20 bases separating them. The CDR3 covers 15 residues.

The rearrangement joins TRBV19 to TRBJ2-5, with TRBD1 identical over 9 bases. This CDR3 is built from 15 residues. With 4 bases clipped from V and 5 bases from J, the junction kept 8 bases outside the gene matches. The V gene's germline CDR1 is LNHDA and CDR2 SQIVND (reference sequence). The CDR3 protein is CASSTYRGPAETQYF. In DNA form, the CDR3 reads TGTGCCAGTAGTACATACAGGGGGCCGGCTGAGACCCAGTACTTC.

V gene TRBV27 combines with J gene TRBJ1-2; D ambiguous. Looked up from germline, CDR1 is MNHEY and CDR2 is SMNVEV (reference sequence). V was clipped by 6 bases and J by 4 bases, with 18 bases between them. This CDR3 region has 15 residues. The CDR3 DNA sequence: TGTGCCAGCAGCCGCAGACGTAGCCAGACCTATGGCTACACCTTC. It yields the protein CASSRRRSQTYGYTF.

This sequence joins TRBV5-1 and TRBJ2-7; D gene ambiguous. Germline lookup yields CDR1 SGHRS and CDR2 YFSETQ. This CDR3 is 14 amino acids long. V was pared by 3 bases and J by 3 bases, with 13 bases between. The CDR3 reads CASSSFGPDYEQYF. In DNA form, the CDR3 reads TGCGCCAGCAGCTCCTTTGGGCCGGACTACGAGCAGTACTTC.

This clone occurred a few times. The chain uses TRBV15 and TRBJ1-1; D is perhaps TRBD1 (5 bases). The CDR3 is 14 residues long. The V end lost 0 bases, the J end lost 4 bases, and 9 bases lay between the germline ends. Looked up from germline, CDR1 is LNHNV and CDR2 is YYDKDF (reference sequence). CDR3 in DNA: TGTGCCACCAGCAGAGATTTCGGGGGCACTGAAGCTTTCTTT. Its protein product is CATSRDFGGTEAFF.

The V call is TRBV12-3 or TRBV12-4, the J call TRBJ2-7; D not resolved. With 1 base removed from V and 7 bases from J, the gap between germline ends came to 11 bases. The CDR3 spans 13 residues. CDR3 amino acids: CASSLGLRWEQYF. The DNA for the CDR3 is TGTGCCAGCAGTTTAGGTCTGCGTTGGGAGCAGTACTTC.

The genes are TRBV6-5 and TRBJ1-1; D not resolved. Per germline, CDR1 MNHEY and CDR2 SVGAGI. The V and J ends lost 10 bases and 0 bases respectively, with 12 bases between them. The CDR3 extends over 13 amino acids. The CDR3 loop is CATRTTLNTEAFF. In nucleotides, the CDR3 is TGTGCCACCAGGACTACCTTGAACACTGAAGCTTTCTTT.

This clone has only one observation. The chain links TRBV14 to TRBJ1-1; D is unclear. The V end was cut by 4 bases, the J end by 11 bases, with 14 bases between. CDR3 size: 12 residues. Germline V CDR1 and CDR2: SGHDN, FVKESK. The CDR3 reads CASSPKAGLAFF. The CDR3, as DNA: TGTGCCAGCAGCCCTAAAGCGGGGTTGGCTTTCTTT.

The V and J genes are TRBV27 and TRBJ1-6, with a weak D call TRBD1 (6 bases). V gave up 8 bases and J gave up 5 bases, with 22 bases separating them. This CDR3 has 17 amino acids. Per the germline V gene, CDR1 is MNHEY and CDR2 is SMNVEV (reference sequence). The CDR3 DNA reads TGTGCCAGCGGAGGCGACTGGATGGACAGAAATAATTCACCCCTCCACTTT. Its protein is CASGGDWMDRNNSPLHF.

The V and J genes are TRBV30 and TRBJ2-7; 10 nucleotides align to TRBD2. Germline assignment: CDR1 GTSNPN and CDR2 SVGIG (reference sequence). This CDR3 contains 15 residues. The ends lost 3 bases at V and 0 bases at J; junction bases unmatched: 5. The CDR3 sequence: CAWSLTSGTSYEQYF. DNA for the CDR3: TGTGCCTGGAGCCTCACTAGCGGGACCTCCTACGAGCAGTACTTC.

The chain combines TRBV7-9 with TRBJ2-7; a weak D match, TRBD2 (5 bases). Between the trimmed V and J ends, which lost 7 bases and 3 bases, there was a span of 19 bases. Germline V CDR1 and CDR2: SEHNR, FQNEAQ (reference sequence). This CDR3 spans 15 amino acids. DNA for the CDR3: TGTGCCAGCACCCTCGCGGGCAGCCTTCGCTACGAGCAGTACTTC. It yields the protein CASTLAGSLRYEQYF.

This rearrangement joins TRBV5-1 to TRBJ1-6, with a possible D match to TRBD1 (6 bases). Germline V gene data show CDR1 as SGHRS and CDR2 as YFSETQ. This CDR3 comprises 15 residues. Trimming left V 0 bases short and J 5 bases short, with 9 bases between. CDR3 protein: CASSLVGANNSPLHF. The CDR3 DNA is TGCGCCAGCAGCTTGGTGGGGGCGAATAATTCACCCCTCCACTTT. Full variable domain (rest looked up from reference TRBV5-1 and TRBJ1-6): KAGVTQTPRYLIKTRGQQVTLSCSPISGHRSVSWYQQTPGQGLQFLFEYFSETQRNKGNFPGRFSGRQFSNSRSEMNVSTLELGDSALYLCASSLVGANNSPLHFGNGTRLTVT.